The 4 T cell receptor beta chains listed next were all sequenced from one sample in a study of Ad26.COV2.S vaccination and SARS-CoV-2 variants. Profiled with immunoSEQ multiplex PCR; TCRdb holds only in-frame clones, not every one. The sample includes around 300,000 clones, less than 90% of them seen just once. Stated treatment: about 20 received Ad26.COV2.S at low or high dose, single or two shots; about five received placebo; per-sample allocation not given. The samples date from day 63 after the first vaccine or placebo injection. Source: peripheral blood, taken in a trial of Ad26.COV2.S vaccine versus placebo. These TCRs come from a person between 18 and 65 years old who received the Ad26.COV2.S COVID-19 vaccine or a placebo.

This clone was detected many times. V usage is TRBV6-5 and J usage is TRBJ1-1; perhaps TRBD1 as D (6 bases). CDR3 size: 14 residues. From germline, CDR1 is MNHEY and CDR2 SVGAGI. V was shortened by 5 bases and J by 4 bases, with 14 bases between the two germline ends. The DNA for the CDR3 is TGTGCCAGCAGTCCCCACAGGGAGCGCACTGAAGCTTTCTTT. This encodes CASSPHRERTEAFF.

The V call is TRBV29-1, the J call TRBJ1-6; D gene unclear. Germline V gives CDR1 SQVTM, CDR2 ANQGSEA. V lost 6 bases and J 1 base, leaving 7 bases between the germline ends. The CDR3 is made up of 13 amino acids. In nucleotides, the CDR3 is TGCAGCGTAAGGGAATCCTATAATTCACCCCTCCACTTT. It is translated as CSVRESYNSPLHF.

The chain recombines TRBV10-3 with TRBJ1-5; tentative D call: TRBD1 (5 bases). The CDR3 is 13 amino acids. Germline CDR1 ENHRY, CDR2 SYGVKD. The V end was cut by 8 bases, the J end by 4 bases, with 12 bases between. In DNA, the CDR3 is TGTGCCATCGGGACTGACGAGAATCAGCCCCAGCATTTT. Encoded protein: CAIGTDENQPQHF.

The chain is built from TRBV6-5 and TRBJ1-5; D ambiguous. Germline CDR1 MNHEY, CDR2 SVGAGI. The CDR3 loop spans 15 amino acids. The germline V and J ends were trimmed by 2 bases and 0 bases, with 8 bases remaining between them. The CDR3 here is CASSYGHPSNQPQHF. In DNA form, the CDR3 reads TGTGCCAGCAGTTACGGTCACCCTAGCAATCAGCCCCAGCATTTT.